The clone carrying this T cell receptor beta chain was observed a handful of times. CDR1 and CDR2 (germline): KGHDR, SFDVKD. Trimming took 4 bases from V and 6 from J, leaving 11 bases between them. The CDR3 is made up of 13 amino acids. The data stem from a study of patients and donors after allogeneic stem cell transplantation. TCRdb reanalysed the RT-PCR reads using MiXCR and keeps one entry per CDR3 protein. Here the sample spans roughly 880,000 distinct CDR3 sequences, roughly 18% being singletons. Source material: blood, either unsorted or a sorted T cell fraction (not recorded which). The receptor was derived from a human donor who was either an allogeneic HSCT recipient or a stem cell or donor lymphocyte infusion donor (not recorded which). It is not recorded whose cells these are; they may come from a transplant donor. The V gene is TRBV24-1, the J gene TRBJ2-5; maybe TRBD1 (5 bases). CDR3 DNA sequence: TGTGCCACCAGTGACCAGGACAAAAAGACCCAGTACTTC. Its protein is CATSDQDKKTQYF.